Each of the 3 T cell receptor beta chains below was sequenced from the same sample in a study of cytomegalovirus exposure and HLA in healthy donors. Both 60 Vbeta primers and 13 Jbeta primers went into the PCR. Sequencing used immunoSEQ multiplex PCR; TCRdb keeps in-frame clones, though not all of them. The data show around 200,000 clones, 80% seen once. The sequenced sample consisted of PBMCs. Receptors were obtained from a boy between 10 and 17 years old in good health and CMV-seronegative.

This sequence joins TRBV7-9 and TRBJ2-7, with 8 bases aligning to TRBD2. This CDR3 has 14 residues. Germline CDR1 SEHNR, CDR2 FQNEAQ (reference sequence). V gave up 3 bases and J gave up 5 bases; unmatched junction bases: 6. The CDR3 reads CASSFGGLGNEQYF. The CDR3 bases are TGTGCCAGCAGCTTCGGGGGACTAGGAAACGAGCAGTACTTC.

The J gene is TRBJ1-1, the V gene TRBV28; D unresolved. The CDR3 spans 13 residues. Germline CDR1 is MDHEN and CDR2 is SYDVKM. Trimming took off 2 bases at V and 1 base at J, with 5 bases between the two ends. The DNA of the CDR3 is TGTGCCAGCAGTTTAATGCGGAACACTGAAGCTTTCTTT. Amino acid sequence: CASSLMRNTEAFF.

This chain connects TRBV6-5 to TRBJ1-1, with D uncertain. The V gene's germline CDR1 is MNHEY and CDR2 SVGAGI. The CDR3 covers 15 residues. The V end was cut by 2 bases, the J end by 4 bases, with 14 bases between. CDR3 amino acids: CASSYIARQGTEAFF. The CDR3 nucleotides are TGTGCCAGCAGTTACATCGCCCGACAAGGCACTGAAGCTTTCTTT.